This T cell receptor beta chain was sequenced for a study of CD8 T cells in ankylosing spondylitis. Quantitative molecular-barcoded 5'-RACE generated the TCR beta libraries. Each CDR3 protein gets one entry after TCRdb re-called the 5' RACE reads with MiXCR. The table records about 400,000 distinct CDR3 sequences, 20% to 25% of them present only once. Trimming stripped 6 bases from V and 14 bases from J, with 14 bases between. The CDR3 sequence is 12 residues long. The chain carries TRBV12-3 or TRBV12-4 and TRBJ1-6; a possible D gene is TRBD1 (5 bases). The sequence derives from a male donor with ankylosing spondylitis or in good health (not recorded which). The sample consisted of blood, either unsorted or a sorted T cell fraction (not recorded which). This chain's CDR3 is CASSLFGDSLHF. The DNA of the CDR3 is TGTGCCAGCAGCCTGTTTGGGGACTCCCTCCACTTT.